These T cell receptor beta chains were read from a single sample in a study of blood T cell repertoires in COVID-19. TCRdb's table, derived via immunoSEQ multiplex PCR, lists solely in-frame clones and lacks some. Of some 240,000 clones listed, roughly four fifths are singletons. The material sequenced was peripheral blood. Every receptor here comes from a woman aged 80 or older with acute or convalescent COVID-19. The CDR3 runs from the conserved cysteine through the conserved F or W. The order of the fields is clone size, V gene, J gene, D gene, CDR3 protein, CDR3 DNA. A D gene is named only where the DNA matches it firmly. Clone size is given for some rows only: seen once, a few or many times, or a class if the clone is expanded.

.	TRBV19	TRBJ2-1	TRBD2	CASNPGEGRNNEQFF	TGTGCCAGTAACCCGGGGGAGGGGCGAAACAATGAGCAGTTCTTC
.	TRBV19	TRBJ2-7	TRBD2	CASSMGTSGSFGEQYF	TGTGCCAGTAGTATGGGGACTAGCGGGTCCTTTGGCGAGCAGTACTTC
few	TRBV5-5	TRBJ2-5	TRBD2	CASSPTGSGGQETQYF	TGTGCCAGCAGCCCCACGGGTAGCGGGGGCCAAGAGACCCAGTACTTC
.	TRBV30	TRBJ1-1	.	CAYLLGQKLTEAFF	TGTGCCTACCTCCTCGGACAGAAACTCACTGAAGCTTTCTTT
.	TRBV28	TRBJ2-7	TRBD1	CASIDRGLSYEQYF	TGTGCCAGCATCGACAGGGGGCTATCCTACGAGCAGTACTTC
.	TRBV15	TRBJ2-1	TRBD2	CATSLGLAGVDEQFF	TGTGCCACCAGCCTCGGACTAGCGGGGGTGGATGAGCAGTTCTTC
.	TRBV7-2	TRBJ1-5	.	CASSSTHNQPQHF	TGTGCCAGCAGCTCCACACATAATCAGCCCCAGCATTTT
.	TRBV7-8	TRBJ1-1	.	CASSFPVNTEAFF	TGTGCCAGCAGCTTCCCGGTGAACACTGAAGCTTTCTTT
.	TRBV30	TRBJ1-2	.	CAWGSGGSNYGYTF	TGTGCCTGGGGATCTGGGGGCAGCAACTATGGCTACACCTTC
.	TRBV2	TRBJ1-5	.	CASSDAGNQPQHF	TGTGCCAGCAGTGATGCGGGCAATCAGCCCCAGCATTTT